Shown below are 20 T cell receptor beta chains from a single sample sequenced in a study of T cells in Graves' hyperthyroidism and ophthalmopathy. RNA transcripts were the template for amplifying TCR beta CDR3 regions. The TCR CDR3 first-round RT-PCR relied on the HTBI primer set. TCRdb reprocessed the multiplex PCR reads with MiXCR, giving one entry per CDR3 protein. Among some 690,000 distinct CDR3 sequences listed, approximately 15% were seen once. Source material: blood. The receptors originated from a man aged 50 to 59 with Graves' hyperthyroidism.

This chain connects TRBV20-1 to TRBJ2-3; possibly TRBD2 for D (5 bases). Germline V CDR1 and CDR2: DFQATT, SNEGSKA (reference sequence). The ends were cut back, 1 base at V and 4 bases at J, with 12 bases in the middle. This CDR3 comprises 14 residues. The CDR3 loop is CSARALGSADTQYF. CDR3 sequence (DNA): TGCAGTGCTAGAGCCCTGGGGAGTGCAGATACGCAGTATTTT.

This clonotype was observed once. The chain links TRBV19 to TRBJ2-5, with TRBD1 matching 9 bases. Germline CDR1 and CDR2: LNHDA and SQIVND (reference sequence). V dropped 5 bases and J dropped 4; count of bases not matched to a gene: 8. The CDR3 is made up of 15 amino acids. The chain's CDR3 is CASSRRDRVGETQYF. CDR3 bases: TGTGCCAGTAGTCGCCGGGACAGGGTAGGAGAGACCCAGTACTTC. Using reference TRBV19 and TRBJ2-5 for the parts outside the CDR3, the full variable domain is DGGITQSPKYLFRKEGQNVTLSCEQNLNHDAMYWYRQDPGQGLRLIYYSQIVNDFQKGDIAEGYSVSREKKESFPLTVTSAQKNPTAFYLCASSRRDRVGETQYFGPGTRLLVL.

This clonotype was detected many times. The chain has TRBV7-2 and TRBJ2-7; no reliable D call. This CDR3 comprises 14 residues. Germline assignment: CDR1 SGHTA and CDR2 FQGNSA. Trimming cost V 6 bases and J 6 bases, with 18 bases left between them. The CDR3 region has the DNA TGTGCCAGCAGTCCTATTGACAAACGGCGCGAGCAGTACTTC. It specifies CASSPIDKRREQYF.

This clonotype was recorded many times. The chain links TRBV2 to TRBJ2-5; D gene ambiguous. Germline CDR1 is SNHLY and CDR2 is FYNNEI. Trimming removed 7 bases at V and 1 base at J, with 1 base between. This CDR3 has 10 residues. The CDR3 DNA sequence: TGTGCCAGCACCCAAGAGACCCAGTACTTC. The encoded protein is CASTQETQYF. Full variable domain (rest looked up from reference TRBV2 and TRBJ2-5): EPEVTQTPSHQVTQMGQEVILRCVPISNHLYFYWYRQILGQKVEFLVSFYNNEISEKSEIFDDQFSVERPDGSNFTLKIRSTKLEDSAMYFCASTQETQYFGPGTRLLVL.

There are many counts of this clonotype. The chain joins TRBV25-1 to TRBJ1-2; TRBD1 matches at 7 bases. This CDR3 has 14 amino acids. The germline CDR1 and CDR2 sequences are MGHDK and SYGVNS. J lost 4 bases, V lost 3 bases, and 5 bases had no gene match. The CDR3 nucleotides are TGTGCCAGCAGTGACTTGGGACAGTCCTATGGCTACACCTTC. Amino acid sequence: CASSDLGQSYGYTF.

The chain recombines TRBV20-1 with TRBJ2-7, with D unresolved. The ends were cut back, 5 bases at V and 4 bases at J, with 15 bases in the middle. The CDR3 consists of 13 residues. Germline CDR1 is DFQATT and CDR2 is SNEGSKA (reference sequence). Written as DNA, the CDR3 is TGCAGTGCTCGGCTTGGTAGCAGATACGAGCAGTACTTC. The encoded protein is CSARLGSRYEQYF.

This clonotype was seen at least ten times. The chain carries TRBV7-2 and TRBJ1-1; 10 positions match TRBD1. The germline CDR1 and CDR2 sequences are SGHTA and FQGNSA. The CDR3 consists of 14 residues. After removal of 8 bases from V and 0 bases from J, the junction contained 3 bases not matched to a gene. CDR3 residues: CASRDRGLNTEAFF. The CDR3 DNA reads as TGTGCCAGCCGGGACAGGGGCTTGAACACTGAAGCTTTCTTT.

This rearrangement joins TRBV19 to TRBJ1-4, with 7 bases matching TRBD1. V was pared by 6 bases and J by 5 bases, with 9 bases of the junction left unmatched. The CDR3 covers 15 residues. Germline V gene data show CDR1 as LNHDA and CDR2 as SQIVND (reference sequence). CDR3 sequence reads: CASRAWTGANEKLFF. For the CDR3, the DNA is TGTGCCAGTAGGGCTTGGACAGGCGCCAATGAAAAACTGTTTTTT. Together with reference TRBV19 and TRBJ1-4, the CDR3 gives the full variable domain: DGGITQSPKYLFRKEGQNVTLSCEQNLNHDAMYWYRQDPGQGLRLIYYSQIVNDFQKGDIAEGYSVSREKKESFPLTVTSAQKNPTAFYLCASRAWTGANEKLFFGSGTQLSVL.

The V call is TRBV6-1, the J call TRBJ1-3; no definite D call. Trimming left V 8 bases short and J 2 bases short, with 10 bases between. CDR3 length: 13 residues. CDR1 MNHNS and CDR2 SASEGT come from the germline V gene. The CDR3, as DNA: TGTGCCAGCTATTCGAGCACTGGAAACACCATATATTTT. Translated, it gives CASYSSTGNTIYF.

Ten or more counts support this clonotype. The chain carries TRBV24-1 and TRBJ1-5; unclear D gene. The CDR3 runs to 15 residues. Trimming pared 7 bases from V and 0 bases from J, leaving 12 bases between. Germline CDR1 is KGHDR and CDR2 is SFDVKD. CDR3 region: CATSPGTSSNQPQHF. The CDR3 nucleotides read TGTGCCACCAGCCCGGGAACCTCTAGCAATCAGCCCCAGCATTTT.

There are many counts of this clonotype. The chain employs TRBV11-2 and TRBJ2-1; tentative D call: TRBD2 (5 bases). This CDR3 is built from 19 residues. The V gene's germline CDR1 is SGHAT and CDR2 FQNNGV. V lost 5 bases to trimming and J lost 3 bases, with 26 bases between them. CDR3 region: CASSPGGREQLFGYNEQFF. For the CDR3, the DNA is TGTGCCAGCAGCCCCGGAGGTAGGGAGCAGCTCTTCGGCTACAATGAGCAGTTCTTC.

The rearrangement joins TRBV28 to TRBJ2-1, with D hard to call. V was pared by 3 bases and J by 12 bases, with 9 bases between. The CDR3 is 11 amino acids. Germline V CDR1 and CDR2: MDHEN, SYDVKM. The CDR3 here is CASSLGMAQFF. The CDR3, as DNA: TGTGCCAGCAGTTTGGGGATGGCGCAGTTCTTC. Filled out from reference TRBV28 and TRBJ2-1, the complete variable domain reads DVKVTQSSRYLVKRTGEKVFLECVQDMDHENMFWYRQDPGLGLRLIYFSYDVKMKEKGDIPEGYSVSREKKERFSLILESASTNQTSMYLCASSLGMAQFFGPGTRLTVL.

This clonotype was seen at least ten times. The chain uses TRBV7-9 and TRBJ2-1; D unclear. Germline CDR1 SEHNR, CDR2 FQNEAQ (reference sequence). V lost 5 bases and J 1 base, leaving 18 bases between the germline ends. This CDR3 has 17 residues. The CDR3 loop is CASSQNVDGRSYNEQFF. In DNA, the CDR3 is TGTGCCAGCAGCCAAAATGTGGACGGAAGATCCTACAATGAGCAGTTCTTC.

This clonotype was found a few times. The chain employs TRBV10-3 and TRBJ2-5; unclear D gene. Per the germline V gene, CDR1 is ENHRY and CDR2 is SYGVKD. There are 14 residues in the CDR3. Trimming took 6 bases from V and 1 from J, leaving 12 bases between them. The CDR3 DNA is TGTGCCATCAGCGCGAACGAGCCCCAAGAGACCCAGTACTTC. Translated, it gives CAISANEPQETQYF.

J is TRBJ2-1 and V is TRBV6-2 or TRBV6-3; D is undetermined. V lost 6 bases to trimming and J lost 9 bases, with 12 bases between them. The germline gives CDR1 MNHEY, CDR2 SVGEGT. The CDR3 runs to 12 residues. CDR3: CASSPLVVEQFF. CDR3 sequence (DNA): TGTGCCAGCAGCCCCCTAGTCGTTGAGCAGTTCTTC.

This clonotype was seen a handful of times. This chain joins TRBV20-1 and TRBJ1-1, with D maybe TRBD1 (5 bases). The V end lost 1 base, the J end lost 2 bases, and 8 bases lay between the germline ends. In germline, CDR1 is DFQATT, CDR2 SNEGSKA (reference sequence). The CDR3 loop spans 13 amino acids. The CDR3 nucleotides are TGCAGTGCTAGAGGCAGGGTTAACACTGAAGCTTTCTTT. This gives the protein CSARGRVNTEAFF.

At least ten counts were recorded for this clonotype. The chain is built from TRBV27 and TRBJ2-7, with 13 bases fitting TRBD2. CDR1 and CDR2 (germline): MNHEY, SMNVEV (reference sequence). The V gene end was trimmed by 6 bases and the J gene end by 4 bases; junction bases not matched to a gene: 6. CDR3 length: 15 residues. Here the CDR3 reads CASSLGLAGDYEQYF. The CDR3 DNA reads as TGTGCCAGCAGCCTTGGACTAGCGGGAGATTACGAGCAGTACTTC.

This clonotype was recorded many times. The V call is TRBV6-5, the J call TRBJ1-2, with unresolved D. V was pared by 0 bases and J by 0 bases, with 11 bases between. The CDR3 extends over 16 amino acids. Germline V lookup: CDR1 MNHEY, CDR2 SVGAGI. For the CDR3, the DNA is TGTGCCAGCAGTTACTCGTTACGAACGGCTAACTATGGCTACACCTTC. Protein sequence: CASSYSLRTANYGYTF.

A note on this clonotype: This clone may be a read error of a much larger clone one base away. The genes are TRBV6-2 or TRBV6-3 and TRBJ2-3, with TRBD2 matching 14 bases. The CDR3 consists of 16 residues. Germline V gene sequence: CDR1 MNHEY, CDR2 SVGEGT. The ends lost 10 bases at V and 6 bases at J; junction bases unmatched: 12. CDR3 loop: CANTPGGLAGADTQYF. The DNA for the CDR3 is TGTGCCAACACCCCTGGGGGACTAGCGGGAGCGGATACGCAGTATTTT.

In this sample, this clonotype turned up many times. The V call is TRBV18, the J call TRBJ1-2; no firm D call. V was trimmed by 1 base and J by 4 bases, leaving 10 bases between them. This CDR3 region has 14 residues. In germline, CDR1 is KGHSH, CDR2 LQKENI. This chain's CDR3 is CASSPRPEGYGYTF. The CDR3 DNA reads as TGTGCCAGCTCACCACGTCCAGAGGGCTATGGCTACACCTTC.